Each of the 20 T cell receptor beta chains below was sequenced from the same sample in a study of post-analysis software for immune sequencing data. Whole-study findings and limits: Included in a set of roughly five TRBV segments more frequent in patients than controls were TRBV5-6, TRBV5-1 and TRBV20-1.

These receptors' targets are unknown. Included in the TCR beta cDNA libraries were unique molecular identifiers. TCRdb re-called the PCR reads through MiXCR, storing one row per CDR3 protein. In the table there are 650,000 to 850,000 distinct CDR3 sequences, 46% of which are singletons. Material for sequencing was blood. Receptor source: a girl between 10 and 17 years old with multiple sclerosis.

The rearrangement links TRBV10-3 to TRBJ1-2; no clear D gene. Germline CDR1 ENHRY, CDR2 SYGVKD. The CDR3 loop spans 13 amino acids. The germline V and J ends were trimmed by 0 bases and 11 bases, with 13 bases remaining between them. The CDR3 region has the DNA TGTGCCATCAGTGAGTCGCCCGTGGAGGGTTACACCTTC. Its protein is CAISESPVEGYTF.

A few counts support this clonotype. The rearrangement uses TRBV24-1 and TRBJ2-1, with no clear D. The V end lost 4 bases, the J end lost 6 bases, and 9 bases lay between the germline ends. The CDR3 contains 13 residues. Germline CDR1 KGHDR, CDR2 SFDVKD. CDR3 nucleotide sequence: TGTGCCACCAGTGACAGCAGACGCAATGAGCAGTTCTTC. The encoded protein is CATSDSRRNEQFF.

The rearrangement uses TRBV7-2 and TRBJ2-1; TRBD1 aligns across 10 bases. Germline values: CDR1 SGHTA, CDR2 FQGNSA. With V trimmed by 5 bases and J by 12 bases, 7 bases remained unmatched. This CDR3 region has 13 residues. CDR3: CASSKRDRGAQFF. CDR3 DNA: TGTGCCAGCAGCAAAAGGGACAGGGGTGCGCAGTTCTTC. Full variable domain (remainder filled in from reference TRBV7-2 and TRBJ2-1): GAGVSQSPSNKVTEKGKDVELRCDPISGHTALYWYRQSLGQGLEFLIYFQGNSAPDKSGLPSDRFSAERTGGSVSTLTIQRTQQEDSAVYLCASSKRDRGAQFFGPGTRLTVL.

The V and J genes are TRBV27 and TRBJ1-6, with a possible D match to TRBD1 (6 bases). This CDR3 contains 16 residues. CDR1 and CDR2 (germline): MNHEY, SMNVEV (reference sequence). V gave up 5 bases and J gave up 9 bases, with 20 bases separating them. The CDR3 nucleotides are TGTGCCAGCAGTCCAACCACAGGGTACGAAGGTTCACCCCTCCACTTT. As protein: CASSPTTGYEGSPLHF.

Concerning this clonotype: As the CDR3 is not closed by the conserved phenylalanine or tryptophan, this likely results from a read error. This chain uses TRBV5-1 with TRBJ2-7; D is perhaps TRBD2 (6 bases). The CDR3 sequence is 16 residues long. Germline V gives CDR1 SGHRS, CDR2 YFSETQ. The CDR3 DNA is TGCACCAGCAGCCCAGAGGAGGGGCTTTACTCCTACGAGCAGTACATC. This sequence encodes CTSSPEEGLYSYEQYI.

The V call is TRBV3-1, the J call TRBJ2-7; TRBD2 is a possible D gene (5 bases). This CDR3 is built from 12 residues. CDR1 and CDR2 (germline): LGHDT, YNNKEL (reference sequence). The V and J ends lost 1 base and 7 bases respectively, with 8 bases between them. The chain's CDR3 is CASSQVEGEQYF. The CDR3 coding sequence is TGTGCCAGCAGCCAAGTAGAGGGTGAGCAGTACTTC.

This clonotype was counted a few times. This chain connects TRBV5-6 to TRBJ1-2; possible D gene TRBD1, 6 bases. Germline CDR1 is SGHDT and CDR2 is YYEEEE. The CDR3 has 12 amino acids. V dropped 4 bases and J dropped 11 bases, with 15 bases sitting between them. DNA of the CDR3: TGTGCCAGCAGCCTGACAGGCCTCACTTACACCTTC. This codes for CASSLTGLTYTF.

V and J are TRBV6-5 and TRBJ2-1, with 11 nucleotides matching TRBD1. Germline CDR1 MNHEY, CDR2 SVGAGI. This CDR3 has 16 residues. V lost 1 base, J lost 5 bases, and 4 bases stayed unmatched. The CDR3 loop reads CASSYFGQGANNEQFF. CDR3 coding DNA: TGTGCCAGCAGTTACTTCGGACAGGGGGCTAACAATGAGCAGTTCTTC.

This chain connects TRBV12-3 or TRBV12-4 to TRBJ2-3; no reliable D call. This CDR3 is built from 12 residues. The V and J ends lost 6 bases and 7 bases respectively, with 11 bases between them. The CDR3 DNA follows: TGTGCCAGCAGCCTCAGGTGGTATACGCAGTATTTT. It is translated as CASSLRWYTQYF.

V and J are TRBV9 and TRBJ2-7, with D perhaps given as TRBD1 or TRBD2 (7 bases each). The tail of the sequence fits TRBJ2-5 better, so the J call may be wrong. Germline V gene lookup returns CDR1 SGDLS and CDR2 YYNGEE. The CDR3 contains 14 residues. This CDR3 reads CASSPGGGKETQYF. CDR3 DNA sequence: TGTGCCAGCAGCCCAGGGGGGGGCAAAGAGACCCAGTACTTC.

This clonotype appeared a few times. The genes are TRBV6-2 or TRBV6-3 and TRBJ2-3; 10 bases are shared with TRBD2. The CDR3 contains 16 residues. Germline V gene data show CDR1 as MNHEY and CDR2 as SVGEGT. Trimming at V came to 6 bases and at J to 6 bases, leaving 12 bases not matched to a gene. The CDR3, as DNA: TGTGCCAGCAGGCGGACTAGCGGCATCCGGGCGGATACGCAGTATTTT. Its protein product is CASRRTSGIRADTQYF.

This clonotype turned up a few times. The chain combines TRBV29-1 with TRBJ2-7; D ambiguous. V was shortened by 8 bases and J by 5 bases, with 7 bases between the two germline ends. Germline lookup yields CDR1 SQVTM and CDR2 ANQGSEA. The length of the CDR3 is 9 residues. The CDR3 sequence is CSPRHEQYF. DNA for the CDR3: TGCAGCCCCCGTCACGAGCAGTACTTC.

This clonotype was counted a few times. The V and J genes are TRBV29-1 and TRBJ2-1, with 12 bases matching TRBD2. Germline values: CDR1 SQVTM, CDR2 ANQGSEA. The CDR3 runs 12 residues. The V segment lost 6 bases and the J segment 10 bases; nucleotides outside the gene matches: 4. The CDR3 spells CSVGLAGREQFF. The CDR3 DNA sequence: TGCAGCGTGGGACTAGCGGGCCGAGAGCAGTTCTTC.

The J gene is TRBJ1-4, the V gene TRBV20-1; 8 bases map to TRBD1. CDR1 and CDR2 (germline): DFQATT, SNEGSKA (reference sequence). The length of the CDR3 is 13 residues. V trimming: 6 bases; J trimming: 4 bases; junction bases outside the gene matches: 4. Written as DNA, the CDR3 is TGCAGTGCCCCGGACAGGGTTAATGAAAAACTGTTTTTT. It translates to CSAPDRVNEKLFF.

The chain combines TRBV12-3 or TRBV12-4 with TRBJ1-5, with TRBD1 identical over 10 bases. This CDR3 has 15 residues. After removal of 5 bases from V and 4 bases from J, the junction contained 5 bases not matched to a gene. CDR3 in amino acids: CASSPGQGFNQPQHF. The DNA for the CDR3 is TGTGCCAGCAGTCCGGGACAGGGGTTTAATCAGCCCCAGCATTTT.

Details on this clonotype: An end of the junction does not agree with germline; a read error may underlie this. The rearrangement links TRBV5-5 to TRBJ2-3, with unresolved D. Germline assignment: CDR1 SGHKS and CDR2 YYEKEE (reference sequence). This CDR3 is built from 14 residues. CDR3 loop: CVSSSPARPDTQYF. DNA for the CDR3: TGTGTCAGCAGCTCCCCGGCGAGGCCAGATACGCAGTATTTT.

The chain is built from TRBV10-3 and TRBJ2-7; 8 nucleotides agree with TRBD2. The CDR3 totals 11 residues. Unmatched junction bases numbered 2, after V lost 8 bases and J lost 5 bases. Germline CDR1 and CDR2: ENHRY and SYGVKD. Here the CDR3 reads CAIAGGDEQYF. As DNA, the CDR3 is TGTGCCATCGCCGGGGGGGACGAGCAGTACTTC.

The chain couples TRBV7-2 to TRBJ1-2; weak D call: TRBD1 (5 bases). The CDR3 runs 13 residues. Trimming cost V 4 bases and J 4 bases, with 10 bases left between them. CDR1 and CDR2 (germline): SGHTA, FQGNSA. The CDR3 here is CASSSGIIYGYTF. CDR3 nucleotide sequence: TGTGCCAGCAGCTCAGGGATTATCTATGGCTACACCTTC.

This chain uses TRBV20-1 with TRBJ2-1; a possible D gene is TRBD2 (5 bases). With 3 bases removed from V and 13 bases from J, the gap between germline ends came to 13 bases. Germline values: CDR1 DFQATT, CDR2 SNEGSKA (reference sequence). The CDR3 covers 11 residues. CDR3 nucleotides: TGCAGTGCTAGGAGGGAAGAGACCCAGTTCTTC. Translating gives CSARREETQFF.

V gene TRBV4-1 combines with J gene TRBJ2-3; 8 bases agree with TRBD2. The trim removed 0 bases at V and 3 bases at J, leaving 5 bases unmatched. Germline CDR1 is MGHRA and CDR2 is YSYEKL. The CDR3 consists of 16 residues. Written as DNA, the CDR3 is TGCGCCAGCAGCCAAGAGCGGGAGGCGAGGACAGATACGCAGTATTTT. Translation gives CASSQEREARTDTQYF.